A single sample is the source of the 29 T cell receptor beta chains below, sequenced in a study of T cell repertoires in cytomegalovirus infection. TCRdb processed the reads anew with MiXCR; each CDR3 protein has one entry. This sample yields over 250,000 distinct CDR3 sequences, of which about 25% are seen a single time; approximately 14% belongs to the top ten. Material: PBMCs. All receptors derive from a human donor in good health (CMV status not recorded). Some clones in this sample may be carry-over from other donors' samples.

This chain's CDR3 is CASGPSRGTTGANVLTF. For the CDR3, the DNA is TGTGCCAGCGGTCCGAGCAGGGGAACGACTGGGGCCAACGTCCTGACTTTC. This sequence joins TRBV28 and TRBJ2-6; D may be TRBD1 (6 bases). This CDR3 is 17 amino acids long. Germline CDR1 and CDR2: MDHEN and SYDVKM. The V end was cut by 8 bases, the J end by 2 bases, with 19 bases between. The entire variable domain, with the rest obtained from reference TRBV28 and TRBJ2-6, is as follows: DVKVTQSSRYLVKRTGEKVFLECVQDMDHENMFWYRQDPGLGLRLIYFSYDVKMKEKGDIPEGYSVSREKKERFSLILESASTNQTSMYLCASGPSRGTTGANVLTFGAGSRLTVL.

CDR3 bases: TGTGCCAGCAGTTTGGGGACCGCTTTGAACACTGAAGCTTTCTTT. Protein: CASSLGTALNTEAFF. The V call is TRBV28, the J call TRBJ1-1, with D perhaps matching TRBD1 (5 bases). V lost 3 bases and J lost 0, with 11 bases in between. Germline CDR1 is MDHEN and CDR2 is SYDVKM. This CDR3 is 15 amino acids long.

The chain uses TRBV2 and TRBJ2-7, with a tentative D call TRBD1 (6 bases). V lost 3 bases to trimming and J lost 9 bases, with 12 bases between them. This CDR3 contains 12 residues. CDR1 is SNHLY, CDR2 FYNNEI, per germline. The CDR3 reads CASSDYRDVQYF. The DNA of the CDR3 is TGTGCCAGCAGTGATTACAGGGATGTGCAGTACTTC.

The gene calls are TRBV24-1 and TRBJ2-3, with 10 bases aligning to TRBD1. The CDR3 sequence is 15 residues long. Germline CDR1 KGHDR, CDR2 SFDVKD. J lost 9 bases, V lost 3 bases, and 8 bases had no gene match. The DNA of the CDR3 is TGTGCCACCAGTGATCCGAGGACAGGGGGGATAACGCAGTATTTT. This codes for CATSDPRTGGITQYF.

This clonotype occurred once. A much larger clone differs by one base, so this may be a read error. This rearrangement joins TRBV7-2 to TRBJ1-4; D gene ambiguous. Germline-derived CDR1 and CDR2 are SGHTA and FQGNSA. The CDR3 has 13 amino acids. The CDR3 DNA sequence: TGTGCCAGCAGCTTGAATGGAAATGAAAAACTGTGTTTT. This sequence encodes CASSLNGNEKLCF.

This clonotype was detected only a few times. The J gene is TRBJ2-1, the V gene TRBV6-5; D is unresolved. The V end was cut by 2 bases, the J end by 0 bases, with 8 bases between. Per germline, CDR1 MNHEY and CDR2 SVGAGI. CDR3 length equals 15 residues. The CDR3: CASSYQSSSYNEQFF. The CDR3 DNA reads TGTGCCAGCAGTTACCAGTCGAGCTCCTACAATGAGCAGTTCTTC.

V gene TRBV25-1 combines with J gene TRBJ1-5; D might be TRBD1 (6 bases). Germline V gives CDR1 MGHDK, CDR2 SYGVNS. This CDR3 has 13 amino acids. V dropped 4 bases and J dropped 6 bases, with 10 bases sitting between them. CDR3 sequence reads: CASSAPGVQPQHF. DNA for the CDR3: TGTGCCAGCAGTGCCCCAGGGGTTCAGCCCCAGCATTTT.

The chain is built from TRBV6-5 and TRBJ2-7; D possibly matches TRBD1 or TRBD2 (5 bases each). Trimming stripped 6 bases from V and 0 bases from J, with 18 bases between. CDR3 length equals 16 residues. Germline-derived CDR1 and CDR2 are MNHEY and SVGAGI. CDR3 sequence: CASSPRRDGSSYEQYF. CDR3 in DNA: TGTGCCAGCAGCCCGCGCCGGGACGGCAGCTCCTACGAGCAGTACTTC.

The gene calls are TRBV28 and TRBJ2-1; TRBD2 matches at 7 bases. There are 15 residues in the CDR3. From germline, CDR1 is MDHEN and CDR2 SYDVKM. The trim removed 7 bases at V and 6 bases at J, leaving 12 bases unmatched. CDR3 in amino acids: CASTVENGGVNEQFF. Written as DNA, the CDR3 is TGTGCCAGCACCGTTGAGAATGGGGGGGTCAATGAGCAGTTCTTC.

This clonotype was observed at least ten times. The V call is TRBV7-2, the J call TRBJ2-7; 9 nucleotides line up with TRBD2. The CDR3 covers 15 residues. Germline assignment: CDR1 SGHTA and CDR2 FQGNSA. V lost 3 bases and J lost 2; bases outside the gene matches: 5. In DNA, the CDR3 is TGTGCCAGCAGCTTCACGACTAGCGGACCCTACGAGCAGTACTTC. It codes for CASSFTTSGPYEQYF.

This clonotype occurred many times. CDR3 sequence (DNA): TGTGCCAGCAGCTTAGCTGGCGGGACTAGCGGCAATGAGCAGTTCTTC. Translation gives CASSLAGGTSGNEQFF. The chain joins TRBV7-2 to TRBJ2-1; 11 positions agree with TRBD2. V trimming: 0 bases; J trimming: 6 bases; junction bases outside the gene matches: 4. The CDR3 loop spans 16 amino acids. In germline, CDR1 is SGHTA, CDR2 FQGNSA. Variable domain in full (rest from reference TRBV7-2 and TRBJ2-1): GAGVSQSPSNKVTEKGKDVELRCDPISGHTALYWYRQSLGQGLEFLIYFQGNSAPDKSGLPSDRFSAERTGGSVSTLTIQRTQQEDSAVYLCASSLAGGTSGNEQFFGPGTRLTVL.

The chain combines TRBV2 with TRBJ2-1; TRBD2 matches at 9 bases. V trimming: 6 bases; J trimming: 9 bases; junction bases outside the gene matches: 12. Per the germline V gene, CDR1 is SNHLY and CDR2 is FYNNEI. This CDR3 has 15 residues. The CDR3 loop reads CASSRPWRGGGEQFF. The DNA of the CDR3 is TGTGCCAGCAGCCGCCCTTGGCGGGGGGGCGGTGAGCAGTTCTTC.

A few counts support this clonotype. The gene calls are TRBV6-5 and TRBJ2-7; 11 bases fit TRBD2. V dropped 6 bases and J dropped 0; count of bases not matched to a gene: 4. Germline assignment: CDR1 MNHEY and CDR2 SVGAGI. The CDR3 loop spans 15 amino acids. The CDR3 bases are TGTGCCAGCAGGATGGGACTAGCGGTCTCCTACGAGCAGTACTTC. This gives the protein CASRMGLAVSYEQYF.

This clonotype has a single count. The V gene is TRBV6-2 or TRBV6-3, the J gene TRBJ2-2; 13 bases fit TRBD2. The CDR3 is made up of 15 amino acids. The germline CDR1 and CDR2 sequences are MNHEY and SVGEGT. The junction had 4 bases not matched to a gene; V was cut back by 5 bases and J by 7 bases. The DNA for the CDR3 is TGTGCCAGCAGTCGGACTAGCGGGAGCGGCGGGGAGCTGTTTTTT. Translated, it gives CASSRTSGSGGELFF.

The J gene is TRBJ1-5, the V gene TRBV19; tentative D call: TRBD1 (6 bases). Trimming removed 2 bases at V and 4 bases at J, with 9 bases between. The CDR3 length is 14 residues. Germline CDR1 and CDR2: LNHDA and SQIVND (reference sequence). CDR3 residues: CASSIRQVNQPQHF. CDR3 nucleotide sequence: TGTGCCAGTAGTATACGACAGGTTAATCAGCCCCAGCATTTT.

The chain combines TRBV28 with TRBJ2-7; D perhaps matches TRBD2 (5 bases). The CDR3 length is 15 residues. Germline values: CDR1 MDHEN, CDR2 SYDVKM. The ends were cut back, 9 bases at V and 2 bases at J, with 20 bases in the middle. DNA for the CDR3: TGTGCCAGTAGTGGAGCGGCCCCCCCCCCCTACGAGCAGTACTTC. It yields the protein CASSGAAPPPYEQYF.

Concerning this clonotype itself: At one end, the junction sequence differs from germline, possibly due to a read error. The chain employs TRBV6-2 or TRBV6-3 and TRBJ2-1; a possible D gene is TRBD2 (6 bases). This CDR3 has 14 amino acids. Germline-derived CDR1 and CDR2 are MNHEY and SVGEGT. CDR3 bases: TGTGCCAGCAGTTACTCTCCTAGCGACAAAGAGCAGTTCTTC. This translates into CASSYSPSDKEQFF.

The chain links TRBV27 to TRBJ2-7, with D possibly being TRBD2 (6 bases). The V and J ends lost 2 bases and 2 bases respectively, with 10 bases between them. Germline loops: CDR1 MNHEY, CDR2 SMNVEV (reference sequence). CDR3 length: 14 amino acids. CDR3 region: CASSLEEGPYEQYF. The CDR3, as DNA: TGTGCCAGCAGTTTAGAGGAGGGCCCCTACGAGCAGTACTTC.

The chain carries TRBV4-2 and TRBJ2-5; possibly TRBD1 for D (6 bases). The V end was cut by 2 bases, the J end by 3 bases, with 10 bases between. The CDR3 totals 14 residues. The germline V gene has CDR1 LGHNA and CDR2 YNFKEQ. CDR3 region: CASSQTGQKETQYF. The CDR3 region has the DNA TGTGCCAGCAGCCAAACAGGGCAGAAAGAGACCCAGTACTTC.

V is TRBV28 and J is TRBJ2-5, with TRBD2 identical over 7 bases. The CDR3 is made up of 16 amino acids. After removal of 6 bases from V and 2 bases from J, the junction contained 12 bases not matched to a gene. Germline CDR1 is MDHEN and CDR2 is SYDVKM. In DNA, the CDR3 is TGTGCCAGCAGGCTCCCGGGGGGAGGGGCTCAAGAGACCCAGTACTTC. Amino acids: CASRLPGGGAQETQYF.

This clonotype came up many times. V is TRBV7-2 and J is TRBJ1-6; a possible D gene is TRBD1 (5 bases). V lost 1 base and J lost 5, with 9 bases in between. This CDR3 has 15 residues. Germline CDR1 and CDR2: SGHTA and FQGNSA. CDR3 protein: CASSLVGGDNSPLHF. DNA for the CDR3: TGTGCCAGCAGCTTAGTGGGAGGGGATAATTCACCCCTCCACTTT.

This clonotype was seen only once. This clone may be a read error of a much larger clone one base away. This sequence joins TRBV7-2 and TRBJ2-7; TRBD2 is a possible D gene (5 bases). The CDR3 totals 15 residues. CDR1 is SGHTA, CDR2 FQGNSA, per germline. In nucleotides, the CDR3 is TGTGACAGCAGCTTAGCGCGTGGCAGGACCTACGAGCAGTACTTC. Amino acid sequence: CDSSLARGRTYEQYF.

In this sample, this clonotype turned up a few times. The chain recombines TRBV4-1 with TRBJ1-2; unclear D gene. Per germline, CDR1 MGHRA and CDR2 YSYEKL. The CDR3 loop spans 14 amino acids. Trimming left V 0 bases short and J 5 bases short, with 10 bases between. The CDR3 region is CASSQERLGYGYTF. CDR3 nucleotides: TGCGCCAGCAGCCAAGAAAGGCTCGGATATGGCTACACCTTC.

V gene TRBV28 combines with J gene TRBJ1-1; D unclear. The CDR3 is 16 residues long. The ends were cut back, 2 bases at V and 1 base at J, with 14 bases in the middle. Per the germline V gene, CDR1 is MDHEN and CDR2 is SYDVKM. DNA for the CDR3: TGTGCCAGCAGTTTAAATGTCGGCGCAGCGAACACTGAAGCTTTCTTT. It specifies CASSLNVGAANTEAFF.

Many counts were recorded for this clonotype. CDR3 coding DNA: TGTGCCAGCAGCTTAGTATCAGGGAATAATTCACCCCTCCACTTT. Encoded protein: CASSLVSGNNSPLHF. The J gene is TRBJ1-6, the V gene TRBV7-2; tentatively, D is TRBD1 (5 bases). The V gene lost 1 base and the J gene lost 5 bases, with 9 bases spanning the gap. CDR1 is SGHTA and CDR2 is FQGNSA in the germline V gene. The CDR3 covers 15 residues.

The chain is built from TRBV7-9 and TRBJ2-3; D gene ambiguous. Germline V gene data show CDR1 as SEHNR and CDR2 as FQNEAQ (reference sequence). Trimming pared 1 base from V and 5 bases from J, leaving 7 bases between. The CDR3 runs 13 residues. The CDR3 DNA is TGTGCCAGCAGCTTAGGCTCGCTAGATACGCAGTATTTT. Protein sequence: CASSLGSLDTQYF.

The V call is TRBV11-2, the J call TRBJ2-3; 11 bases fit TRBD2. Per the germline V gene, CDR1 is SGHAT and CDR2 is FQNNGV. V dropped 4 bases and J dropped 0; count of bases not matched to a gene: 9. The CDR3 spans 18 residues. The CDR3 protein is CASSSLTGTSGSTDTQYF. Here the CDR3 DNA reads TGTGCCAGCAGCTCACTTACCGGGACTAGCGGAAGCACAGATACGCAGTATTTT.

There are many counts of this clonotype. The rearrangement links TRBV20-1 to TRBJ1-2, with D perhaps TRBD1 (6 bases). The germline V gene has CDR1 DFQATT and CDR2 SNEGSKA (reference sequence). The CDR3 contains 12 residues. Trimming shortened V by 5 bases and J by 8 bases, and 15 bases separated the two germline ends. The CDR3 region is CSAPGGGKGYTF. Here the CDR3 DNA reads TGCAGTGCTCCGGGAGGGGGAAAGGGCTACACCTTC.

The rearrangement uses TRBV7-3 and TRBJ1-5; D not certain. The CDR3 has 17 residues. Trimming pared 4 bases from V and 0 bases from J, leaving 16 bases between. The germline V gene has CDR1 SGHTA and CDR2 FQGTGA. This CDR3 reads CASSSPSWHHSNQPQHF. In nucleotides, the CDR3 is TGTGCCAGCAGCTCACCCTCCTGGCACCATAGCAATCAGCCCCAGCATTTT. Combining the CDR3 with reference TRBV7-3 and TRBJ1-5 gives the whole variable domain GAGVSQTPSNKVTEKGKYVELRCDPISGHTALYWYRQSLGQGPEFLIYFQGTGAADDSGLPNDRFFAVRPEGSVSTLKIQRTERGDSAVYLCASSSPSWHHSNQPQHFGDGTRLSIL.